This TCR beta chain was obtained from a study of blood T cell repertoires in COVID-19. Generated by immunoSEQ multiplex PCR, the TCRdb table keeps only in-frame clones and is missing some. The table lists about 81,000 clones, roughly 82% of them singletons. The material sequenced was peripheral blood. This TCR came from a human donor in a cohort sampled during active COVID-19.

In DNA, the CDR3 is TGTGCCAGCAGCCTGGAGGCTTACAATGAGCAGTTCTTC. Protein: CASSLEAYNEQFF. The chain employs TRBV12-3 or TRBV12-4 and TRBJ2-1; perhaps TRBD2 as D (5 bases). CDR3 length: 13 residues. The germline V and J ends were trimmed by 6 bases and 4 bases, with 10 bases remaining between them.